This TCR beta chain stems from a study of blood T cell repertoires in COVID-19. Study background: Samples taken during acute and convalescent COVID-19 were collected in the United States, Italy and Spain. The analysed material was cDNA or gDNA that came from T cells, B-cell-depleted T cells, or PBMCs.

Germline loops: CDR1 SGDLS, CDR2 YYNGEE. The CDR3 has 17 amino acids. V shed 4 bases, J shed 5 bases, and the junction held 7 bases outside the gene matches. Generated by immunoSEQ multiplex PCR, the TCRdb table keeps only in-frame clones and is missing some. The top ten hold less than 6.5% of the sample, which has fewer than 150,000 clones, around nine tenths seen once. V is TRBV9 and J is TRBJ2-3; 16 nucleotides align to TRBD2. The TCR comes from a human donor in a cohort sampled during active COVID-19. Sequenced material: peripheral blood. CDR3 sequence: CASSKGLAGGTRDTQYF. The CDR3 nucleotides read TGTGCCAGCAGCAAGGGACTAGCGGGGGGGACTAGAGATACGCAGTATTTT.